This TCR beta chain was sequenced for a study of long-term antiretroviral therapy in people with HIV. From each donor, at least one pre-ART PBMC sample and at least two post-ART PBMC samples were obtained. The samples, holding roughly 0.9-11 million cryopreserved PBMC, were thawed before DNA extraction was carried out. This clone was seen just once. What it recognizes is unknown. The CDR3 length is 14 residues. The germline CDR1 and CDR2 sequences are LNHDA and SQIVND (reference sequence). With V trimmed by 7 bases and J by 0 bases, 5 bases remained unmatched. Run at survey level, the immunoSEQ assay was version v3.0. Profiled with immunoSEQ multiplex PCR; TCRdb holds only in-frame clones, not every one. The sample shows around 21,000 clones, 84% of them seen only once. Whole-study findings and limits: Samples were collected from about 2004 to 2017 under possibly less effective ART regimens. Dominance of pre-ART expanded clones persisted, fluctuating and often declining after ART.

The TCR was taken from a man aged 30-40 years with HIV. This chain uses TRBV19 with TRBJ1-1; TRBD1 matches at 7 bases. The sequencing used unsorted PBMCs, collected around 6 years after starting antiretroviral therapy. The CDR3 protein is CASNRQGVNTEAFF. The CDR3 coding sequence is TGTGCCAGTAACCGACAGGGAGTGAACACTGAAGCTTTCTTT.